Below, 26 T cell receptor beta chains from the same sample are listed, as sequenced in a study of blood T cell repertoires in COVID-19. Clones were read by immunoSEQ multiplex PCR, and TCRdb kept only the in-frame ones, dropping some. Among some 100,000 clones listed, 85% to 90% were seen once. What was sequenced was peripheral blood. The receptors were sampled from a human donor with acute or convalescent COVID-19. The donor label of this sample is uncertain.

This clone has a handful of counts. The rearrangement uses TRBV7-3 and TRBJ2-1; 15 nucleotides match TRBD2. This CDR3 region has 15 residues. CDR1 is SGHTA and CDR2 is FQGTGA in the germline V gene. J was trimmed by 4 bases and V by 5 bases; bases with no gene match: 0. CDR3 region: CASSGTSGRYNEQFF. CDR3 DNA sequence: TGTGCCAGCAGCGGGACTAGCGGGAGGTACAATGAGCAGTTCTTC.

The chain links TRBV5-5 to TRBJ1-1; no definite D call. V lost 2 bases and J 3 bases, leaving 11 bases between the germline ends. CDR3 length: 14 amino acids. Germline assignment: CDR1 SGHKS and CDR2 YYEKEE (reference sequence). CDR3 nucleotides: TGTGCCAGCAGCTTCATGAGGAGGGACACTGAAGCTTTCTTT. Encoded protein: CASSFMRRDTEAFF.

The CDR3 DNA reads as TGCGCCAGCAGCTGGATGGGACAGCCCGAATATGGCTACACCTTC. This gives the protein CASSWMGQPEYGYTF. V and J are TRBV5-1 and TRBJ1-2, with 7 bases fitting TRBD1. The ends lost 3 bases at V and 5 bases at J; junction bases unmatched: 10. Looked up from germline, CDR1 is SGHRS and CDR2 is YFSETQ. The CDR3 runs 15 residues.

This chain links TRBV2 with TRBJ2-2; the match to TRBD1 covers 8 bases. The CDR3 contains 16 residues. Trimming removed 5 bases from V and 2 bases from J; junction bases left unmatched: 7. Germline V gene data show CDR1 as SNHLY and CDR2 as FYNNEI. For the CDR3, the DNA is TGTGCCAGCAGTAGACGGGACAGGCCCAACACCGGGGAGCTGTTTTTT. Its protein product is CASSRRDRPNTGELFF.

V gene TRBV2 combines with J gene TRBJ1-3; tentative D call: TRBD1 (5 bases). CDR1 and CDR2 from the germline V gene are SNHLY and FYNNEI. V lost 7 bases to trimming and J lost 2 bases, with 9 bases between them. The CDR3 runs to 13 residues. CDR3 residues: CASKDMPGNTIYF. CDR3 bases: TGTGCCAGCAAGGACATGCCTGGAAACACCATATATTTT.

The genes are TRBV11-3 and TRBJ2-7, with 7 bases lining up with TRBD2. The CDR3 extends over 13 amino acids. Per germline, CDR1 SGHNT and CDR2 YENEEA. The trim removed 1 base at V and 4 bases at J, leaving 1 base unmatched. For the CDR3, the DNA is TGTGCCAGCAGCTTAGGGGGGGGTTACGAGCAGTACTTC. The encoded protein is CASSLGGGYEQYF.

In this sample, this clone turned up a few times. The rearrangement uses TRBV7-2 and TRBJ2-2, with a tentative D call TRBD2 (7 bases). The germline gives CDR1 SGHTA, CDR2 FQGNSA. The CDR3 runs to 18 residues. With 7 bases removed from V and 2 bases from J, the gap between germline ends came to 23 bases. CDR3 region: CASTVRGASGFNTGELFF. CDR3 sequence (DNA): TGTGCCAGCACCGTAAGGGGGGCTAGCGGTTTTAACACCGGGGAGCTGTTTTTT.

The chain employs TRBV6-2 or TRBV6-3 and TRBJ1-1, with 8 nucleotides matching TRBD1. The CDR3 loop spans 19 amino acids. The V and J ends lost 2 bases and 3 bases, in that order; junction bases with no gene match: 17. Germline values: CDR1 MNHEY, CDR2 SVGEGT. The CDR3 nucleotides read TGTGCCAGCAGTTACGGCCGACAGGGGCTTCGTTTTTGGTACACTGAAGCTTTCTTT. This encodes CASSYGRQGLRFWYTEAFF.

The V and J genes are TRBV13 and TRBJ1-3; no definite D call. This CDR3 contains 14 residues. Trimming cost V 5 bases and J 0 bases, with 8 bases left between them. Per the germline V gene, CDR1 is PRHDT and CDR2 is FYEKMQ (reference sequence). The CDR3 here is CASSPRGSGNTIYF. The CDR3 DNA follows: TGTGCCAGCAGCCCGAGAGGCTCTGGAAACACCATATATTTT.

The rearrangement links TRBV7-8 to TRBJ2-1; 13 bases fit TRBD2. V shed 4 bases, J shed 2 bases, and the junction held 20 bases outside the gene matches. The CDR3 sequence is 22 residues long. The V gene's germline CDR1 is SGHVS and CDR2 FQNEAQ. The CDR3 is CASSSGLAGAVIARLTYNEQFF. The CDR3 DNA follows: TGTGCCAGCAGCTCCGGACTAGCGGGGGCCGTGATTGCTCGTTTAACCTACAATGAGCAGTTCTTC.

V gene TRBV3-1 (or the pseudogene TRBV3-2) combines with J gene TRBJ1-1; 7 bases are a match to TRBD1. This CDR3 has 15 amino acids. J lost 5 bases, V lost 3 bases, and 9 bases had no gene match. Germline CDR1 and CDR2: LGHDT and YNNKEL (reference sequence). The CDR3 loop reads CASSQSDRIVTEAFF. The CDR3 coding sequence is TGTGCCAGCAGCCAGTCGGACAGGATAGTAACTGAAGCTTTCTTT.

The V gene is TRBV13, the J gene TRBJ1-1, with TRBD1 identical over 9 bases. V lost 5 bases to trimming and J lost 4 bases; unmatched junction nucleotides: 5. CDR3 size: 14 residues. Germline V gene lookup returns CDR1 PRHDT and CDR2 FYEKMQ (reference sequence). DNA for the CDR3: TGTGCCAGCAGCCCGGGACAGGGTCGCACTGAAGCTTTCTTT. Amino acids: CASSPGQGRTEAFF.

The gene calls are TRBV5-5 and TRBJ1-3; D is possibly TRBD1 (6 bases). CDR3 length equals 15 residues. Germline values: CDR1 SGHKS, CDR2 YYEKEE (reference sequence). V gave up 4 bases and J gave up 0 bases, with 11 bases separating them. This CDR3 reads CASSLDSYSGNTIYF. As DNA, the CDR3 is TGTGCCAGCAGCCTGGACAGCTACTCTGGAAACACCATATATTTT.

In this sample, this clone turned up a few times. The rearrangement links TRBV18 to TRBJ2-1; no reliable D call. The V gene's germline CDR1 is KGHSH and CDR2 LQKENI. V dropped 3 bases and J dropped 5 bases, with 14 bases sitting between them. The CDR3 is 15 amino acids. CDR3 DNA sequence: TGTGCCAGCTCACCCAGTGGCCGGGTGAACAATGAGCAGTTCTTC. It translates to CASSPSGRVNNEQFF.

The chain employs TRBV2 and TRBJ1-1; 7 nucleotides line up with TRBD1. The germline gives CDR1 SNHLY, CDR2 FYNNEI. Germline trimming cut 6 bases from V and 4 bases from J; bases unmatched to any gene: 11. This CDR3 is built from 15 residues. CDR3 sequence reads: CASSAMGQRGTEAFF. CDR3 DNA sequence: TGTGCCAGCAGCGCTATGGGACAGAGAGGCACTGAAGCTTTCTTT.

The CDR3 sequence is CASSHRGNEQFF. CDR3 DNA sequence: TGTGCCAGCAGCCACAGGGGCAATGAGCAGTTCTTC. This chain joins TRBV25-1 and TRBJ2-1; 7 nucleotides agree with TRBD1. The CDR3 totals 12 residues. The V gene end was trimmed by 6 bases and the J gene end by 6 bases; junction bases not matched to a gene: 2. Germline V CDR1 and CDR2: MGHDK, SYGVNS.

The V call is TRBV4-1, the J call TRBJ1-2; D is unclear. There are 13 residues in the CDR3. V was cut by 0 bases and J by 4 bases, with 6 bases left in between. Germline V gives CDR1 MGHRA, CDR2 YSYEKL. As DNA, the CDR3 is TGCGCCAGCAGCCAAGATGGCGGCTATGGCTACACCTTC. Translation gives CASSQDGGYGYTF.

V and J are TRBV7-2 and TRBJ2-5, with D possibly TRBD2 on 6 matching bases. Germline CDR1 SGHTA, CDR2 FQGNSA. The CDR3 covers 15 residues. The V gene lost 4 bases and the J gene lost 5 bases, with 17 bases spanning the gap. The CDR3 DNA follows: TGTGCCAGCAGCTCGTCCAAACCTGGGGGGGAGACCCAGTACTTC. Translating it yields CASSSSKPGGETQYF. The variable domain in full, with the rest retrieved from reference TRBV7-2 and TRBJ2-5, is GAGVSQSPSNKVTEKGKDVELRCDPISGHTALYWYRQSLGQGLEFLIYFQGNSAPDKSGLPSDRFSAERTGGSVSTLTIQRTQQEDSAVYLCASSSSKPGGETQYFGPGTRLLVL.

V and J are TRBV27 and TRBJ1-1, with 8 positions matching TRBD1. The germline CDR1 and CDR2 sequences are MNHEY and SMNVEV (reference sequence). V dropped 4 bases and J dropped 6; count of bases not matched to a gene: 10. The CDR3 runs to 15 residues. The CDR3 bases are TGTGCCAGCAGTTCACAAATGGACAGGGACGCTGAAGCTTTCTTT. It specifies CASSSQMDRDAEAFF.

J is TRBJ2-2 and V is TRBV5-1, with a tentative D call TRBD2 (6 bases). Germline loops: CDR1 SGHRS, CDR2 YFSETQ. With 5 bases removed from V and 1 base from J, the gap between germline ends came to 12 bases. The CDR3 consists of 15 residues. This CDR3 is CASSPGSGNTGELFF. The CDR3 nucleotides are TGCGCCAGCAGTCCTGGTAGCGGGAACACCGGGGAGCTGTTTTTT.

The chain combines TRBV6-2 or TRBV6-3 with TRBJ1-2; D is ambiguous. Germline CDR1 reads MNHEY; CDR2 reads SVGEGT. V lost 4 bases, J lost 0 bases, and 15 bases lay in between. The CDR3 is made up of 16 amino acids. DNA for the CDR3: TGTGCCAGCAGTTTCGCCTCCCTCTTAGCTAACTATGGCTACACCTTC. This sequence encodes CASSFASLLANYGYTF.

This chain connects TRBV7-9 to TRBJ2-7; TRBD2 matches 13 bases. In germline, CDR1 is SEHNR, CDR2 FQNEAQ (reference sequence). The CDR3 runs 15 residues. J was trimmed by 2 bases and V by 5 bases; bases with no gene match: 3. The CDR3 region has the DNA TGTGCCAGCAGCCGTGGACTAGCGGGAGCCTACGAGCAGTACTTC. It specifies CASSRGLAGAYEQYF.

The gene calls are TRBV7-2 and TRBJ2-1; 8 positions match TRBD2. The germline CDR1 and CDR2 sequences are SGHTA and FQGNSA. This CDR3 is 18 amino acids long. V lost 1 base to trimming and J lost 3 bases; unmatched junction nucleotides: 11. The CDR3: CASSLVAAPGGYYNEQFF. The DNA for the CDR3 is TGTGCCAGCAGCTTAGTAGCGGCACCGGGGGGGTACTACAATGAGCAGTTCTTC.

In nucleotides, the CDR3 is TGTGCCAGCAGTCCCCACCGGGATTGGGAAAAACTGTTTTTT. Translation gives CASSPHRDWEKLFF. The chain has TRBV2 and TRBJ1-4; D is uncertain. CDR3 length equals 14 residues. The V and J ends lost 5 bases and 8 bases respectively, with 15 bases between them. CDR1 SNHLY and CDR2 FYNNEI come from the germline V gene.

This chain links TRBV7-9 with TRBJ2-5; the match to TRBD2 covers 9 bases. Germline V gene sequence: CDR1 SEHNR, CDR2 FQNEAQ (reference sequence). V lost 7 bases and J lost 3; bases outside the gene matches: 6. CDR3 length: 14 residues. The CDR3 loop is CASTSTSGKETQYF. CDR3 bases: TGTGCCAGCACCTCGACTAGCGGTAAAGAGACCCAGTACTTC. The whole variable domain, filled in from reference TRBV7-9 and TRBJ2-5, reads DTGVSQNPRHKITKRGQNVTFRCDPISEHNRLYWYRQTLGQGPEFLTYFQNEAQLEKSRLLSDRFSAERPKGSFSTLEIQRTEQGDSAMYLCASTSTSGKETQYFGPGTRLLVL.

The chain is built from TRBV25-1 and TRBJ2-5; 7 bases are a match to TRBD1. The CDR3 is made up of 15 amino acids. Germline V lookup: CDR1 MGHDK, CDR2 SYGVNS. Trimming cost V 3 bases and J 5 bases; bases outside gene matches: 9. The CDR3: CASSDLGTRGETQYF. CDR3 in DNA: TGTGCCAGCAGTGATCTAGGGACCAGGGGGGAGACCCAGTACTTC. The variable domain in full, with the rest retrieved from reference TRBV25-1 and TRBJ2-5, is EADIYQTPRYLVIGTGKKITLECSQTMGHDKMYWYQQDPGMELHLIHYSYGVNSTEKGDLSSESTVSRIRTEHFPLTLESARPSHTSQYLCASSDLGTRGETQYFGPGTRLLVL.